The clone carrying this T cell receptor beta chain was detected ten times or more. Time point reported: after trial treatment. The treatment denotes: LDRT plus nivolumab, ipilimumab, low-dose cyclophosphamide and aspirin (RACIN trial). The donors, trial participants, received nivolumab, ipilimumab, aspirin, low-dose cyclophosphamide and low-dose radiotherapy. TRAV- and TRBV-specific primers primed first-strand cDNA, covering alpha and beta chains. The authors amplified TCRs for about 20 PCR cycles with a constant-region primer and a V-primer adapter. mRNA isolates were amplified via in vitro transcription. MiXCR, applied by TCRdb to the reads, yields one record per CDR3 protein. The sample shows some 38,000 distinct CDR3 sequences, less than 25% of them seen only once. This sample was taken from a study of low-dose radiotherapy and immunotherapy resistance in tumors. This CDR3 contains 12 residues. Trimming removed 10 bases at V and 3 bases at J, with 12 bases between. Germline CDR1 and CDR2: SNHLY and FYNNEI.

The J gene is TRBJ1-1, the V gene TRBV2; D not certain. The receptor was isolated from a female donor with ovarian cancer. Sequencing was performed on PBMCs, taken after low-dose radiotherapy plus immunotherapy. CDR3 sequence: CATSRRDTEAFF. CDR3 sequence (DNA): TGTGCCACCTCCCGGCGTGACACTGAAGCTTTCTTT.